The subject of this entry is one T cell receptor (beta chain). What it recognizes is unknown. Per donor there was one draw, yielding a blood sample of 2.5 ml. These data belong to a study of monozygotic twins with inflammatory bowel disease. Study results and caveats: Clonotype overlap with others was lower in IBD patients than in healthy twins, a difference that was greatest with disease activity.

CDR1 is ENHRY and CDR2 is SYGVKD in the germline V gene. CDR3 size: 12 residues. Every sample had its cDNA made across eight separate reactions. UMIs with a 6-nucleotide sample barcode were added by template switching. TCRdb re-analyzed the 5' RACE reads; it lists each CDR3 protein once, without DNA. Its table lists about 330,000 distinct CDR3 sequences. The rearrangement joins TRBV10-3 to TRBJ2-7. Material for sequencing was blood. The TCR originated in a human donor with ulcerative colitis or Crohn's disease, or a healthy co-twin of an affected twin (not recorded which). The CDR3 is CAISESTTEQYF.